The rows below give T cell receptor beta chains drawn from one sample of a study of Ad26.COV2.S vaccination and SARS-CoV-2 variants. Repertoires were generated with immunoSEQ multiplex PCR, while TCRdb's copy carries only in-frame clones and drops some. The sample lists some 300,000 clones, 70% to 90% seen once, with approximately 2% in the top ten. The sequences come from peripheral blood, collected in a trial of Ad26.COV2.S vaccine versus placebo. Every receptor here comes from a person aged 18-60 years who received the Ad26.COV2.S COVID-19 vaccine or a placebo. Each CDR3 is given with its conserved first and last residue. A D gene is named only where the DNA matches it firmly. Clone size is stated in some rows and not others, as once, few, many or a class when expanded.

j_gene: TRBJ1-6
v_gene: TRBV5-1
abundance: once
d_gene: .
CDR3aa: CASSSQGTGNSPLHF
CDR3nt: TGCGCCAGCAGCTCCCAGGGGACCGGTAATTCACCCCTCCACTTT

j_gene: TRBJ2-1
v_gene: TRBV6-6
abundance: .
d_gene: TRBD1
CDR3aa: CASSYSPRDRKFF
CDR3nt: TGTGCCAGCAGTTACTCGCCCCGGGACAGGAAGTTCTTC

j_gene: TRBJ2-2
v_gene: TRBV7-9
abundance: once
d_gene: TRBD1
CDR3aa: CASSLGIGQGTRELFF
CDR3nt: TGTGCCAGCAGCTTAGGAATCGGACAGGGAACAAGGGAGCTGTTTTTT

j_gene: TRBJ1-1
v_gene: TRBV2
abundance: .
d_gene: TRBD1
CDR3aa: CASRTGTVAAEAFF
CDR3nt: TGTGCCAGCAGGACCGGGACAGTGGCGGCTGAAGCTTTCTTT

j_gene: TRBJ1-6
v_gene: TRBV27
abundance: once
d_gene: .
CDR3aa: CASSLYVVKGVVSPLHF
CDR3nt: TGTGCCAGCAGTTTATATGTCGTGAAGGGGGTGGTTTCACCCCTCCACTTT

j_gene: TRBJ1-2
v_gene: TRBV29-1
abundance: .
d_gene: TRBD1
CDR3aa: CSVQGAIGYTF
CDR3nt: TGCAGCGTACAGGGGGCGATTGGCTACACCTTC

j_gene: TRBJ2-2
v_gene: TRBV2
abundance: .
d_gene: .
CDR3aa: CASSPQGRGTGELFF
CDR3nt: TGTGCCAGCAGTCCACAGGGTCGGGGCACCGGGGAGCTGTTTTTT

j_gene: TRBJ1-2
v_gene: TRBV4-1
abundance: .
d_gene: TRBD1
CDR3aa: CASSPGQGDGYTF
CDR3nt: TGCGCCAGCAGCCCGGGACAGGGAGATGGCTACACCTTC

j_gene: TRBJ1-2
v_gene: TRBV5-1
abundance: once
d_gene: .
CDR3aa: CASSGDGNYGYTF
CDR3nt: TGCGCCAGCAGCGGAGACGGTAACTATGGCTACACCTTC

j_gene: TRBJ1-6
v_gene: TRBV4-3
abundance: .
d_gene: TRBD1
CDR3aa: CASSQDRRQGKNSPLHF
CDR3nt: TGCGCCAGCAGCCAAGATAGGAGACAGGGAAAGAATTCACCCCTCCACTTT

j_gene: TRBJ1-2
v_gene: TRBV7-9
abundance: .
d_gene: TRBD1
CDR3aa: CASTLGQGDGYTF
CDR3nt: TGTGCCAGCACATTGGGGCAGGGGGATGGCTACACCTTC

j_gene: TRBJ1-1
v_gene: TRBV10-3
abundance: once
d_gene: .
CDR3aa: CAISVDGANTEAFF
CDR3nt: TGTGCCATCAGTGTGGACGGAGCGAACACTGAAGCTTTCTTT

j_gene: TRBJ2-5
v_gene: TRBV10-2
abundance: .
d_gene: .
CDR3aa: CASRGGEETQYF
CDR3nt: TGCGCCAGCAGAGGGGGGGAAGAGACCCAGTACTTC

j_gene: TRBJ2-1
v_gene: TRBV5-6
abundance: .
d_gene: TRBD1
CDR3aa: CASNTGVAYNEQFF
CDR3nt: TGTGCCAGCAACACAGGGGTTGCCTACAATGAGCAGTTCTTC

j_gene: TRBJ2-1
v_gene: TRBV20-1
abundance: .
d_gene: TRBD2
CDR3aa: CSASRRGGLVGQFF
CDR3nt: TGCAGTGCTAGTCGTCGGGGGGGCCTTGTTGGTCAGTTCTTC

j_gene: TRBJ1-4
v_gene: TRBV30
abundance: .
d_gene: TRBD1
CDR3aa: CAWRPGQGFEKLFF
CDR3nt: TGTGCCTGGAGACCTGGACAGGGGTTTGAAAAACTGTTTTTT

j_gene: TRBJ1-1
v_gene: TRBV30
abundance: once
d_gene: TRBD1
CDR3aa: CAWRRTQGGTEAFF
CDR3nt: TGTGCCTGGAGGCGTACGCAGGGGGGAACTGAAGCTTTCTTT

j_gene: TRBJ2-2
v_gene: TRBV11-3
abundance: .
d_gene: .
CDR3aa: CASSLDPTRTGELFF
CDR3nt: TGTGCCAGCAGCTTAGATCCGACCCGCACCGGGGAGCTGTTTTTT

j_gene: TRBJ1-2
v_gene: TRBV11-1
abundance: .
d_gene: .
CDR3aa: CASSLTAIDRSPGYTF
CDR3nt: TGTGCCAGCAGCTTAACAGCTATCGACAGATCTCCTGGCTACACCTTC

j_gene: TRBJ2-7
v_gene: TRBV18
abundance: .
d_gene: .
CDR3aa: CASSPTPSDEQYF
CDR3nt: TGTGCCAGCTCACCAACTCCTAGCGACGAGCAGTACTTC

j_gene: TRBJ2-2
v_gene: TRBV6-1
abundance: .
d_gene: TRBD2
CDR3aa: CASSGYETSGGNTGELFF
CDR3nt: TGTGCCAGCAGTGGTTACGAGACTAGCGGGGGAAACACCGGGGAGCTGTTTTTT

j_gene: TRBJ1-6
v_gene: TRBV6-1
abundance: once
d_gene: .
CDR3aa: CASSEHQEKSPLHF
CDR3nt: TGTGCCAGCAGTGAACACCAGGAGAAATCACCCCTCCACTTT

j_gene: TRBJ1-4
v_gene: TRBV15
abundance: .
d_gene: .
CDR3aa: CATSREQLNEKLFF
CDR3nt: TGTGCCACCAGCAGGGAACAGCTTAATGAAAAACTGTTTTTT

j_gene: TRBJ1-1
v_gene: TRBV6-6
abundance: few
d_gene: .
CDR3aa: CASSYPPGTKDEAFF
CDR3nt: TGTGCCAGCAGTTACCCACCTGGGACAAAAGATGAAGCTTTCTTT

j_gene: TRBJ2-3
v_gene: TRBV10-3
abundance: .
d_gene: .
CDR3aa: CASTGTGSTDTQYF
CDR3nt: TGTGCCTCCACCGGGACTGGCAGCACAGATACGCAGTATTTT

j_gene: TRBJ2-7
v_gene: TRBV6-6
abundance: .
d_gene: TRBD1
CDR3aa: CASSPPTGTEQYF
CDR3nt: TGTGCCAGCAGTCCACCGACAGGGACCGAGCAGTACTTC

j_gene: TRBJ1-1
v_gene: TRBV6-1
abundance: few
d_gene: .
CDR3aa: CASSEQGNTEAFF
CDR3nt: TGTGCCAGCAGTGAACAGGGGAACACTGAAGCTTTCTTT

j_gene: TRBJ2-7
v_gene: TRBV7-8
abundance: .
d_gene: .
CDR3aa: CASSLVLAYEQYF
CDR3nt: TGTGCCAGCAGCTTAGTTTTGGCCTACGAGCAGTACTTC

j_gene: TRBJ2-2
v_gene: TRBV27
abundance: .
d_gene: TRBD1
CDR3aa: CASRPQGITGELFF
CDR3nt: TGTGCCAGCAGACCACAGGGGATCACCGGGGAGCTGTTTTTT

j_gene: TRBJ2-1
v_gene: TRBV6-2/TRBV6-3
abundance: once
d_gene: .
CDR3aa: CASSYGINEQFF
CDR3nt: TGTGCCAGCAGTTACGGAATCAATGAGCAGTTCTTC

j_gene: TRBJ1-2
v_gene: TRBV5-4
abundance: few
d_gene: .
CDR3aa: CAGGGNYGYTF
CDR3nt: TGTGCCGGTGGGGGCAACTATGGCTACACCTTC

j_gene: TRBJ1-5
v_gene: TRBV19
abundance: once
d_gene: TRBD1
CDR3aa: CASSGDRGNQPQHF
CDR3nt: TGTGCCAGTAGTGGGGACAGGGGTAATCAGCCCCAGCATTTT

j_gene: TRBJ1-1
v_gene: TRBV5-6
abundance: .
d_gene: TRBD1
CDR3aa: CASRFGIRDREATEAFF
CDR3nt: TGTGCCAGCAGGTTCGGCATCCGGGACAGGGAAGCCACTGAAGCTTTCTTT

j_gene: TRBJ1-2
v_gene: TRBV20-1
abundance: .
d_gene: TRBD1
CDR3aa: CSASDRTGINYGYTF
CDR3nt: TGCAGTGCTAGTGACCGGACAGGTATTAACTATGGCTACACCTTC

j_gene: TRBJ2-5
v_gene: TRBV19
abundance: .
d_gene: TRBD2
CDR3aa: CASSLGLAGGTQYF
CDR3nt: TGTGCCAGTAGCCTCGGACTAGCGGGAGGGACCCAGTACTTC

j_gene: TRBJ1-1
v_gene: TRBV10-3
abundance: .
d_gene: TRBD1
CDR3aa: CAINEGAMGGTEAFF
CDR3nt: TGTGCCATCAACGAGGGGGCGATGGGTGGCACTGAAGCTTTCTTT

j_gene: TRBJ2-1
v_gene: TRBV20-1
abundance: few
d_gene: .
CDR3aa: CSASKGGSSYNEQFF
CDR3nt: TGCAGTGCTAGTAAAGGGGGGAGTTCCTACAATGAGCAGTTCTTC

j_gene: TRBJ2-2
v_gene: TRBV2
abundance: once
d_gene: .
CDR3aa: CASSGDTGELFF
CDR3nt: TGTGCCAGCAGCGGCGACACCGGGGAGCTGTTTTTT

j_gene: TRBJ2-1
v_gene: TRBV11-2
abundance: .
d_gene: .
CDR3aa: CASSLGRPGEQFF
CDR3nt: TGTGCCAGCAGCTTAGGAAGGCCCGGTGAGCAGTTCTTC

j_gene: TRBJ2-2
v_gene: TRBV9
abundance: .
d_gene: .
CDR3aa: CASSVGGRGTGELFF
CDR3nt: TGTGCCAGCAGCGTAGGGGGCAGGGGTACCGGGGAGCTGTTTTTT

j_gene: TRBJ1-2
v_gene: TRBV6-1
abundance: .
d_gene: .
CDR3aa: CASSEARNGNYGYTF
CDR3nt: TGTGCCAGCAGTGAAGCTCGGAACGGGAACTATGGCTACACCTTC

j_gene: TRBJ2-3
v_gene: TRBV9
abundance: .
d_gene: .
CDR3aa: CASSASDTLHTDTQYF
CDR3nt: TGTGCCAGCAGCGCTAGCGACACCCTCCACACAGATACGCAGTATTTT